This T cell receptor beta chain comes out of a study of cytotoxic CD8 clonotypes in ibrutinib-treated CLL. There are a few counts of this clone. Antigen: not known. This CDR3 has 14 amino acids. Between the trimmed V and J ends, which lost 0 bases and 5 bases, there was a span of 8 bases. Germline CDR1 SGHNT, CDR2 YYREEE (reference sequence). Target depth was 1 in 200,000 to 1 in 1 million T cells, about 10x per clonotype. Produced via immunoSEQ multiplex PCR; TCRdb's table is partial and in-frame only. The sample holds 130,000 or so clones, 84% seen once. Study-wide results and limits: Baseline levels were approached again at progression, after clonality had risen at ibrutinib response. Sample timing was unmatched between remission and later-progressing patients; lymph nodes unstudied. Stable or contracted on treatment, public clonotypes were also uncommon.

This chain uses TRBV5-4 with TRBJ2-2; weak D call: TRBD1 (5 bases). Material: PBMCs, obtained after 24 months of ibrutinib treatment. This receptor was identified in a human donor with chronic lymphocytic leukemia. CDR3 sequence: CASSLVKGTGELFF. In DNA, the CDR3 is TGTGCCAGCAGCTTGGTTAAGGGGACCGGGGAGCTGTTTTTT.